This TCR beta chain originates from a study of T cell repertoires in cytomegalovirus infection. TCRdb re-derived calls from the reads in MiXCR, one entry per CDR3 protein. Among roughly 800,000 distinct CDR3 sequences listed, about 28% were seen once. The sample holds a few counts of this clonotype. What it binds is not known. Germline CDR1 and CDR2: DFQATT and SNEGSKA (reference sequence). CDR3 length: 13 amino acids. After removal of 1 base from V and 7 bases from J, the junction contained 4 bases not matched to a gene. The sequence was obtained from a human donor in good health (CMV status not recorded). Some clones in this sample may be carry-over from other donors' samples. The chain joins TRBV20-1 to TRBJ2-1; TRBD1 aligns across 7 bases. The input for sequencing was cultured CD8+ T cells from PBMCs, taken from culture after CMV antigen stimulation. CDR3 in amino acids: CSARGDSFNEQFF. The CDR3 DNA reads TGCAGTGCTAGAGGGGACAGCTTTAATGAGCAGTTCTTC.